This T cell receptor beta chain was retrieved from a study of tumor-infiltrating lymphocytes in primary liver carcinoma. Study-level information: Tumors were stage T1-T3 N0M0, about 4 to 11 cm across.

The CDR3 is 13 residues long. Germline CDR1 is GTSNPN and CDR2 is SVGIG (reference sequence). V lost 8 bases to trimming and J lost 3 bases; unmatched junction nucleotides: 5. Production of TCR beta cDNA used 400 to 600 ng total RNA together with a constant-region primer. Sequencing libraries for TCR beta derived from three nested multiplex PCR rounds that used slightly modified ARM-PCR. Use of TRBV1-TRBV30 forward primers with a C-beta reverse primer characterized the first two PCR rounds, which lasted roughly 9 cycles each. TCRdb reprocessed the multiplex PCR reads with MiXCR, giving one entry per CDR3 protein. The sample carries about 350,000 distinct CDR3 sequences, less than 75% recorded once. Points on this clonotype: The final CDR3 position lacks the conserved phenylalanine or tryptophan, pointing to a likely read error.

The blood RNA (from unsorted whole blood) was obtained, and germline DNA was also extracted. The chain has TRBV30 and TRBJ2-3; 10 bases map to TRBD2. The sample comprised peripheral blood. The receptor's source is a man between 40 and 49 years old with primary liver carcinoma and hepatitis B virus infection. CDR3 nucleotides: TGTGCCGTCATAGCGGGAGGTACAGATACGCAGTATCTT. As protein: CAVIAGGTDTQYL.